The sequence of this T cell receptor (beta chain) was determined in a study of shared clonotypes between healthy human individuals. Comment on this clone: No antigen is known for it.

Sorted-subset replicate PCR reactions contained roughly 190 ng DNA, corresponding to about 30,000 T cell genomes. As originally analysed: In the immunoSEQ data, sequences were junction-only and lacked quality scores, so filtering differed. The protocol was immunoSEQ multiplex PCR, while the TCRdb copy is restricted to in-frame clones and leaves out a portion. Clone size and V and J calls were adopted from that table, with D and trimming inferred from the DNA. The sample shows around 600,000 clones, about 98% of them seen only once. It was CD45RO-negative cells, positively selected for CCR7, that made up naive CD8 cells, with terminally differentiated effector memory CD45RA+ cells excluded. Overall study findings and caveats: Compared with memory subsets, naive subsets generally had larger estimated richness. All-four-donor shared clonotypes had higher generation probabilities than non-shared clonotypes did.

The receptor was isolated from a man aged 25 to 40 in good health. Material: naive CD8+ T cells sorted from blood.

The CDR3 spells CSVAGTSGSFYEQYF. Here the CDR3 DNA reads TGCAGCGTTGCCGGGACTAGCGGGAGTTTCTACGAGCAGTACTTC. This chain connects TRBV29-1 to TRBJ2-7; 14 bases map to TRBD2. The V segment lost 4 bases and the J segment 3 bases; nucleotides outside the gene matches: 5. CDR1 SQVTM and CDR2 ANQGSEA come from the germline V gene. CDR3 length equals 15 residues.